These T cell receptor beta chains were read from a single sample in a study of T cells after yellow fever vaccination. TCRdb processed the 5' RACE reads anew with MiXCR; each CDR3 protein has one entry. The table records 300,000 to 400,000 distinct CDR3 sequences, about 6.2% of them present only once. Material: PBMCs, obtained 5 days after the yellow fever booster vaccination. These receptors originate from a man under 40 who received the YFV17D yellow fever vaccine. The CDR3 runs from the conserved cysteine through the conserved F or W. D genes are given only for firm matches. Expanded clones are given a class, and other clones once, few, many or no size at all.

>TRBD1|TRBJ1-5|15|TRBV19|.
TGTGCCAGTAGCGGACAGGGAGGAACCAATCAGCCCCAGCATTTT
CASSGQGGTNQPQHF
>.|TRBJ2-7|14|TRBV2|many
TGTGCCAGCAGGCGGGACAGCTTCTCCTACGAGCAGTACTTC
CASRRDSFSYEQYF
>TRBD1|TRBJ1-6|16|TRBV5-1|many
TGCGCCAGCAGCTCCGGGACAGGGGCCAATAATTCACCCCTCCACTTT
CASSSGTGANNSPLHF
>.|TRBJ1-4|17|TRBV4-3|few
TGCGCCAGCAGCCAGACCCACTGGAGTCCCACTGGGGAAAAACTGTTTTTT
CASSQTHWSPTGEKLFF
>.|TRBJ2-7|13|TRBV20-1|few
TGCAGTGCAAAGGACCCCTATAGTGAGGAGCAGTACTTC
CSAKDPYSEEQYF
>TRBD1|TRBJ2-5|15|TRBV27|few
TGTGCCAGCAGCGCCGGGACAGGGGCGTCGGAGACCCAGTACTTC
CASSAGTGASETQYF
>TRBD1|TRBJ1-1|16|TRBV5-4|few
TGTGCCAGCAGCCGAACGGGACAGGGGGCGGGCACTGAAGCTTTCTTT
CASSRTGQGAGTEAFF
>.|TRBJ2-7|12|TRBV29-1|.
TGCAGCGTCGCACTGGGGATCTACGAGCAGTACTTC
CSVALGIYEQYF
>TRBD2|TRBJ2-3|14|TRBV20-1|.
TGCAGTGCTAGAGACGGGGGGACCACAGATACGCAGTATTTT
CSARDGGTTDTQYF
>TRBD2|TRBJ2-1|17|TRBV5-1|.
TGCGCCAGCAGCTTGGCCATTGATAGCGGGAGTTCGAATGAGCAGTTCTTC
CASSLAIDSGSSNEQFF
>.|TRBJ1-5|15|TRBV20-1|few
TGCAGTGCAACCGGACCTCCCGATAGCAATCAGCCCCAGCATTTT
CSATGPPDSNQPQHF
>TRBD2|TRBJ2-2|14|TRBV10-3|few
TGTGCCGCCACGGGGGGAAAGAACACCGGGGAGCTGTTTTTT
CAATGGKNTGELFF
>TRBD1|TRBJ2-1|13|TRBV12-3/TRBV12-4|many
TGTGCCAGCAGTTTATCAGGGGGCAATGAGCAGTTCTTC
CASSLSGGNEQFF
>.|TRBJ2-1|13|TRBV20-1|.
TGCAGTGCTGGAAAAGCTGGGCGGAGTGAGCAGTTCTTC
CSAGKAGRSEQFF
>.|TRBJ2-1|13|TRBV29-1|few
TGCAGCGTGGGCGGGCAGGGCCACAATGAGCAGTTCTTC
CSVGGQGHNEQFF
>.|TRBJ2-3|12|TRBV6-6|.
TGTGCCACTCGCCATCTCACAGATACGCAGTATTTT
CATRHLTDTQYF
>TRBD1|TRBJ1-2|12|TRBV19|many
TGTGCCAGTAGCAGGGGGGCCTATGGCTACACCTTC
CASSRGAYGYTF
>.|TRBJ1-1|12|TRBV2|few
TGTGCCAGAGGGACGGGGAACACTGAAGCTTTCTTT
CARGTGNTEAFF
>.|TRBJ1-1|11|TRBV30|many
TGTGCCTGGAGTCCCTCCCCTGAAGCTTTCTTT
CAWSPSPEAFF
>.|TRBJ2-7|14|TRBV28|many
TGTGCCAGCAGTTTTGTCGGCAGGGCCTACGAGCAGTACTTC
CASSFVGRAYEQYF
>TRBD2|TRBJ2-2|19|TRBV12-3/TRBV12-4|.
TGTGCCAGCAGTTTAATAGCGTTGGAGCGGGAGGCGGTCACCGGGGAGCTGTTTTTT
CASSLIALEREAVTGELFF
>.|TRBJ2-7|13|TRBV7-2|many
TGTGCCAGCAGCTCCTCCCCCTCCTACGAGCAGTACTTC
CASSSSPSYEQYF
>.|TRBJ2-3|15|TRBV5-1|many
TGCGCCAGCAGCCTCATCGGGGGAGAGTCAGATACGCAGTATTTT
CASSLIGGESDTQYF
>.|TRBJ1-2|15|TRBV27|many
TGTGCCAGCAGTTTCTCGAGGTTCACTAACTATGGCTACACCTTC
CASSFSRFTNYGYTF
>.|TRBJ2-7|14|TRBV7-2|.
TGTGCCAGCAGCTTAGTAGGGACGGATCCGTTTCAGTACTTC
CASSLVGTDPFQYF
>.|TRBJ1-5|12|TRBV20-1|many
TGCAGTGCTAGCAGGACCGCTCAGCCCCAGCATTTT
CSASRTAQPQHF
>.|TRBJ2-7|14|TRBV27|.
TGTGCCATCTGCCCCGAGGGGGGACCCTACGAGCAGTACTTC
CAICPEGGPYEQYF
>.|TRBJ2-5|10|TRBV20-1|many
TGCAGTGTGGGGTGGGAGACCCAGTACTTC
CSVGWETQYF
>TRBD1|TRBJ2-5|14|TRBV20-1|many
TGCAGTGCTAGAAAAGGGACAGTACAAGAGACCCAGTACTTC
CSARKGTVQETQYF